A selection of T cell receptor beta chains follows, all from one sample in a study of T cell clonotyping in hematopoietic cell transplantation. Data came from immunoSEQ multiplex PCR; TCRdb stores just in-frame clones and leaves some out. The repertoire holds some 76,000 clones, with almost 97% as singletons. Sequences were derived from peripheral blood mononuclear cells, sampled before stem cell transplant. The receptors come from a woman in her forties or fifties with acute myeloid leukemia. Some clones in this sample may be carry-over from other donors' samples. CDR3s include the opening cysteine and the closing phenylalanine or tryptophan. The D gene is left open where the match is weak. Some rows have no size entry. The others give once, few or many, or a class for an expanded clone.

J gene,V gene,clone size,D gene,CDR3 DNA,CDR3 protein
TRBJ2-7,TRBV6-5,-,TRBD1,TGTGCCAGCAGTGACCCCGGGACAGGGAAGTACTTC,CASSDPGTGKYF
TRBJ2-1,TRBV5-1,-,-,TGCGCCAGCAGCCGTAGCGGCGGTGAGCAGTTCTTC,CASSRSGGEQFF
TRBJ1-4,TRBV28,-,-,TGTGCCAGCAGTTTCCCCGAGGCCCTGGGGGTTGCGGAAAAACTGTTTTTT,CASSFPEALGVAEKLFF
TRBJ2-2,TRBV19,-,-,TGTGCCAGTAGTATGGAAAGGGGCTCCACCGGGGAGCTGTTTTTT,CASSMERGSTGELFF
TRBJ1-2,TRBV23-1,-,TRBD1,TGCGCCAGCAGTCAACATAGACAGGGGCCTAACTATGGCTACACCTTC,CASSQHRQGPNYGYTF
TRBJ2-7,TRBV28,-,TRBD1,TGTGCCAGCAGTTCTTACCAGACAGGGGGACGCCACGAGCAGTACTTC,CASSSYQTGGRHEQYF
TRBJ2-7,TRBV19,-,TRBD1,TGTGCCAGTAGTATGGTTGAGACAGGGGGCGACGAGCAGTACTTC,CASSMVETGGDEQYF
TRBJ2-3,TRBV6-1,-,TRBD1,TGTGCCAGCAGTGAAATTCATCGGGGACAGGGGACAGATACGCAGTATTTT,CASSEIHRGQGTDTQYF
TRBJ1-2,TRBV5-1,-,TRBD1,TGCGCCAGCAGCTTGGGGCCCGGGACAGGAGGATGGGGAGGCTATGGCTACACCTTC,CASSLGPGTGGWGGYGYTF
TRBJ2-7,TRBV29-1,-,-,TGCAGCGTAGAGCTCCGGGCAACTGAACTCTCCTACGAGCAGTACTTC,CSVELRATELSYEQYF
TRBJ1-2,TRBV30,-,-,TGTGCCTGGAGTCCCCCCCGGACAAACACTAACTATGGCTACACCTTC,CAWSPPRTNTNYGYTF
TRBJ2-2,TRBV7-3,-,TRBD1,TGTGCCAGCAGCTTCCCCCGGACAGGGGGAGACACCGGGGAGCTGTTTTTT,CASSFPRTGGDTGELFF
TRBJ1-2,TRBV6-1,once,-,TGTGCCAACCGGGATGTTTATGGCTACACCTTC,CANRDVYGYTF
TRBJ2-7,TRBV28,-,TRBD2,TGTGCCAGCAGCTCAATTTTCTCCCTAGCGGGAGTTGCATACGAGCAGTACTTC,CASSSIFSLAGVAYEQYF
TRBJ2-3,TRBV11-2,-,-,TGTGCCAGCAGCCTCGGAGGAAGCACAGATACGCAGTATTTT,CASSLGGSTDTQYF
TRBJ1-1,TRBV7-8,-,-,TGTGCCAGCAGCCCAGCTGGCACTGAAGCTTTCTTT,CASSPAGTEAFF
TRBJ2-2,TRBV27,-,-,TGTGCCAGCGGTTGGACAGCGAAGGAGGCCGGGGAGCTGTTTTTT,CASGWTAKEAGELFF
TRBJ2-3,TRBV10-2,-,TRBD2,TGCGCCAGCAGTAGGACTAGCGGGGGGGCGGGCGCAGATACGCAGTATTTT,CASSRTSGGAGADTQYF
TRBJ1-4,TRBV7-2,-,-,TGTGCCAGCAGCTTAGCGCGGGACAACGAAAAACTGTTTTTT,CASSLARDNEKLFF
TRBJ1-5,TRBV4-1,-,-,TGCGCCAGCAGCCAAGTATTACTCCATAGCAATCAGCCCCAGCATTTT,CASSQVLLHSNQPQHF
TRBJ1-1,TRBV6-5,once,-,TGTGCCACATGGGGCAGGGTGCCAGAAGCTTTCTTT,CATWGRVPEAFF
TRBJ1-1,TRBV30,-,-,TGTGCCTGGAGTTCACAGGGAGCCACTGAAGCTTTCTTT,CAWSSQGATEAFF
TRBJ1-4,TRBV7-2,once,-,TGTGCCAGCAGCTTAGACGGCAGGGGAAATGAAAAACTGTTTTTT,CASSLDGRGNEKLFF
TRBJ2-2,TRBV5-6,-,TRBD1,TGTGCCAGCAGCTTTCTGGACAGGGGCACCGGGGAGCTGTTTTTT,CASSFLDRGTGELFF
TRBJ2-7,TRBV11-2,-,-,TGTGCCAGCAGCTCTGCGGGACCGACCTACGAGCAGTACTTC,CASSSAGPTYEQYF
TRBJ1-2,TRBV6-5,-,TRBD1,TGTGCCAGCAGTTACTCGCCTCAGGGGGGGTATGGCTACACCTTC,CASSYSPQGGYGYTF
TRBJ2-7,TRBV7-2,-,-,TGTGCCAGCAGCTTAGTCAGCTCCCCTAGGAGCGAGCAGTACTTC,CASSLVSSPRSEQYF
TRBJ2-1,TRBV27,-,-,TGTGCCAGCAGTTTTATGGTTAGTCTCTCCTACAATGAGCAGTTCTTC,CASSFMVSLSYNEQFF
TRBJ2-7,TRBV5-1,-,TRBD1,TGCGCCAGCAGCTCGACAGGGGGCAATCAGGAGCAGTACTTC,CASSSTGGNQEQYF